Listed below are T cell receptor beta chains from one sample, sequenced in a study of OX40 agonist ivuxolimab in advanced cancers. Produced via immunoSEQ multiplex PCR; TCRdb's table is partial and in-frame only. The table lists about 35,000 clones, approximately 79% of them singletons. The sequenced sample was CD4+ or CD8+ T cells sorted from blood, obtained in a trial of the OX40 agonist ivuxolimab. Every receptor here comes from an adult with an advanced solid tumor such as melanoma, head and neck, liver or kidney cancer. CDR3s include the opening cysteine and the closing phenylalanine or tryptophan. A D gene is named only where the DNA matches it firmly. Expanded clones are given a class, and other clones once, few, many or no size at all.

CDR3 protein: CASSRNRVVNNEQFF
CDR3 DNA: TGTGCCAGCAGCCGCAACAGGGTTGTGAACAATGAGCAGTTCTTC
clone size: .
V gene: TRBV7-2
D gene: .
J gene: TRBJ2-1
CDR3 length: 15

CDR3 protein: CASSVGYEQYF
CDR3 DNA: TGTGCCAGCAGTGTGGGATACGAGCAGTACTTC
clone size: .
V gene: TRBV28
D gene: .
J gene: TRBJ2-7
CDR3 length: 11

CDR3 protein: CASSSGQVISPLHF
CDR3 DNA: TGTGCCAGCTCATCGGGACAGGTCATCTCACCCCTCCACTTT
clone size: .
V gene: TRBV18
D gene: TRBD1
J gene: TRBJ1-6
CDR3 length: 14

CDR3 protein: CASSRTSGALNTQYF
CDR3 DNA: TGTGCCAGCAGTCGGACTAGCGGAGCCCTGAATACGCAGTATTTT
clone size: .
V gene: TRBV28
D gene: TRBD2
J gene: TRBJ2-3
CDR3 length: 15

CDR3 protein: CASSLSLGSNQPQHF
CDR3 DNA: TGTGCCAGCTCACTGTCCCTCGGGTCCAATCAGCCCCAGCATTTT
clone size: .
V gene: TRBV18
D gene: .
J gene: TRBJ1-5
CDR3 length: 15

CDR3 protein: CASSLGPGAQETQYF
CDR3 DNA: TGTGCCAGCAGCTTAGGGCCGGGGGCCCAAGAGACCCAGTACTTC
clone size: few
V gene: TRBV7-6
D gene: .
J gene: TRBJ2-5
CDR3 length: 15

CDR3 protein: CASSAMTGIGTGELFF
CDR3 DNA: TGTGCCAGCAGCGCGATGACAGGGATCGGCACCGGGGAGCTGTTTTTT
clone size: once
V gene: TRBV9
D gene: TRBD1
J gene: TRBJ2-2
CDR3 length: 16

CDR3 protein: CASSPERVAGLNRNTIYF
CDR3 DNA: TGTGCCAGCTCACCGGAGCGAGTGGCAGGGCTGAATCGGAACACCATATATTTT
clone size: .
V gene: TRBV18
D gene: .
J gene: TRBJ1-3
CDR3 length: 18

CDR3 protein: CASSSTSGDTDTQYF
CDR3 DNA: TGTGCCAGCAGCTCTACTAGCGGAGACACAGATACGCAGTATTTT
clone size: .
V gene: TRBV7-3
D gene: TRBD2
J gene: TRBJ2-3
CDR3 length: 15

CDR3 protein: CASSGGRRNEQYF
CDR3 DNA: TGTGCCAGTTCGGGGGGGAGACGGAACGAGCAGTACTTC
clone size: .
V gene: TRBV19
D gene: TRBD2
J gene: TRBJ2-7
CDR3 length: 13

CDR3 protein: CASSEAPHLPLHF
CDR3 DNA: TGTGCCAGCAGTGAAGCGCCTCATTTGCCCCTCCACTTT
clone size: .
V gene: TRBV6-1
D gene: .
J gene: TRBJ1-6
CDR3 length: 13

CDR3 protein: CASSRGKTTGTDTQYF
CDR3 DNA: TGTGCCAGCAGCCGCGGAAAAACGACAGGCACAGATACGCAGTATTTT
clone size: .
V gene: TRBV14
D gene: .
J gene: TRBJ2-3
CDR3 length: 16

CDR3 protein: CASSGELAGALGF
CDR3 DNA: TGTGCCAGCAGTGGTGAACTAGCGGGGGCCCTTGGCTTC
clone size: .
V gene: TRBV2
D gene: TRBD2
J gene: TRBJ2-4
CDR3 length: 13

CDR3 protein: CASSPWPSSYEQYF
CDR3 DNA: TGCGCCAGCAGCCCGTGGCCCAGCTCCTACGAGCAGTACTTC
clone size: .
V gene: TRBV5-1
D gene: .
J gene: TRBJ2-7
CDR3 length: 14

CDR3 protein: CASSHQETQYF
CDR3 DNA: TGTGCCAGCAGCCACCAAGAGACCCAGTACTTC
clone size: .
V gene: TRBV7-9
D gene: .
J gene: TRBJ2-5
CDR3 length: 11

CDR3 protein: CASSASPRETQYF
CDR3 DNA: TGTGCCAGCAGCGCCTCCCCTCGGGAGACCCAGTACTTC
clone size: .
V gene: TRBV7-2
D gene: .
J gene: TRBJ2-5
CDR3 length: 13

CDR3 protein: CASSLTGYEQFF
CDR3 DNA: TGTGCCAGCAGCCTGACAGGTTATGAGCAGTTCTTC
clone size: .
V gene: TRBV7-9
D gene: .
J gene: TRBJ2-1
CDR3 length: 12

CDR3 protein: CATKTGQRIYGYTF
CDR3 DNA: TGTGCCACTAAAACGGGACAGAGAATCTATGGCTACACCTTC
clone size: .
V gene: TRBV6-6
D gene: TRBD1
J gene: TRBJ1-2
CDR3 length: 14

CDR3 protein: CASSLGGPYEQYF
CDR3 DNA: TGTGCCAGCAGCTTGGGTGGTCCCTACGAGCAGTACTTC
clone size: .
V gene: TRBV5-4
D gene: .
J gene: TRBJ2-7
CDR3 length: 13

CDR3 protein: CASSADSYEQYF
CDR3 DNA: TGCGCCAGCAGCGCGGACAGCTACGAGCAGTACTTC
clone size: .
V gene: TRBV5-1
D gene: .
J gene: TRBJ2-7
CDR3 length: 12

CDR3 protein: CAEAYGGPGANVLTF
CDR3 DNA: TGTGCCGAAGCGTACGGGGGGCCGGGGGCCAACGTCCTGACTTTC
clone size: once
V gene: TRBV30
D gene: .
J gene: TRBJ2-6
CDR3 length: 15

CDR3 protein: CASSLAAKNTGELFF
CDR3 DNA: TGTGCCAGCAGCTTAGCGGCCAAGAACACCGGGGAGCTGTTTTTT
clone size: .
V gene: TRBV11-2
D gene: .
J gene: TRBJ2-2
CDR3 length: 15

CDR3 protein: CASSPNRGQGETQYF
CDR3 DNA: TGTGCCAGCTCACCAAACAGGGGGCAGGGAGAGACCCAGTACTTC
clone size: .
V gene: TRBV18
D gene: TRBD1
J gene: TRBJ2-5
CDR3 length: 15

CDR3 protein: CASSLTRGTGELFF
CDR3 DNA: TGTGCCAGCAGCTTAACCAGGGGAACCGGGGAGCTGTTTTTT
clone size: .
V gene: TRBV7-2
D gene: .
J gene: TRBJ2-2
CDR3 length: 14

CDR3 protein: CSGLGGSSDTQYF
CDR3 DNA: TGCAGCGGCCTCGGCGGGAGCTCAGATACGCAGTATTTT
clone size: .
V gene: TRBV29-1
D gene: TRBD2
J gene: TRBJ2-3
CDR3 length: 13

CDR3 protein: CASSQARGGSSGANVLTF
CDR3 DNA: TGTGCCAGCAGCCAGGCCCGGGGTGGAAGCTCTGGGGCCAACGTCCTGACTTTC
clone size: .
V gene: TRBV5-4
D gene: .
J gene: TRBJ2-6
CDR3 length: 18

CDR3 protein: CAWRSPGGTGQPQHF
CDR3 DNA: TGTGCCTGGAGATCCCCGGGGGGCACGGGTCAGCCCCAGCATTTT
clone size: .
V gene: TRBV30
D gene: .
J gene: TRBJ1-5
CDR3 length: 15